This entry describes one T cell receptor (beta chain). Its antigen is not identified. Germline V CDR1 and CDR2: MDHEN, SYDVKM. The length of the CDR3 is 16 residues. V was cut by 3 bases and J by 5 bases, with 17 bases left in between. The PCR ran on 60 Vbeta and 13 Jbeta primers. The data were produced by immunoSEQ multiplex PCR, yet TCRdb's version contains in-frame clones alone and is incomplete. There are 100,000 to 130,000 clones in the sample; roughly 72% occur only once, and roughly 8% lies in the top ten. The data derive from a study of cytomegalovirus exposure and HLA in healthy donors. Background on the study: Some 85 million unique TCRs from HLA-typed donors were held in an early data release. Study observations and caveats: In a later analysis, 15,000 to 20,000 TCR beta sequences were associated with HLA alleles at 0.05 false discovery rate. Based on reports, TCR beta sequences accurately predicted HLA-A and HLA-B alleles for most subjects.

The chain employs TRBV28 and TRBJ2-1, with D maybe TRBD2 (6 bases). The receptor was derived from a man younger than 40 in good health and CMV-seronegative. Sample: PBMCs. The chain's CDR3 is CASSFHTGLPNNEQFF. The DNA of the CDR3 is TGTGCCAGCAGTTTTCATACGGGACTCCCAAACAATGAGCAGTTCTTC. Variable domain in full (rest from reference TRBV28 and TRBJ2-1): DVKVTQSSRYLVKRTGEKVFLECVQDMDHENMFWYRQDPGLGLRLIYFSYDVKMKEKGDIPEGYSVSREKKERFSLILESASTNQTSMYLCASSFHTGLPNNEQFFGPGTRLTVL.